The clone carrying this T cell receptor beta chain showed up many times. TCR beta CDR3 region amplification was performed from RNA transcripts. The TCR CDR3 was amplified in a first-round RT-PCR using the HTBI primer set. TCRdb re-called the multiplex PCR reads with MiXCR, one entry per CDR3 protein. The sample holds 130,000 or so distinct CDR3 sequences, about 20% seen once. This CDR3 is 16 amino acids long. In germline, CDR1 is SGHNT, CDR2 YYREEE (reference sequence). Trimming took 2 bases from V and 9 from J; bases not matched to a gene: 10. These data originate in a study of T cells in Graves' hyperthyroidism and ophthalmopathy.

V gene TRBV5-4 combines with J gene TRBJ2-4; the match to TRBD1 covers 11 bases. The receptor comes from a woman in her 50s with Graves' hyperthyroidism that later progressed to Graves' ophthalmopathy. Source material: blood. This chain's CDR3 is CASSLQGQGALTIQYF. The CDR3 region has the DNA TGTGCCAGCAGCTTACAAGGACAGGGGGCCCTGACCATTCAGTACTTC.